The T cell receptor (beta chain) under discussion was sequenced for a study of cytomegalovirus exposure and HLA in healthy donors. Turning to the study itself: A previous analysis identified approximately 110 million unique TCR beta sequences derived from around 180 million T cells.

A word on this clone: Its target is unknown.

13 Jbeta primers and 60 Vbeta primers were used for the PCR. The protocol was immunoSEQ multiplex PCR, while the TCRdb copy is restricted to in-frame clones and leaves out a portion. The table has about 170,000 clones, approximately 80% seen once. The germline gives CDR1 SNHLY, CDR2 FYNNEI. Unmatched junction bases numbered 6, after V lost 1 base and J lost 9 bases. This CDR3 region has 13 residues. General study findings and limits: As was reported, the classifier diagnosed cytomegalovirus status with high specificity and sensitivity. CMV antigen specificity was confirmed in vitro for a few CMV-associated chains.

This sequence was found in a boy aged 2-15 years in good health and CMV-seronegative. Source material: PBMCs. V is TRBV2 and J is TRBJ2-7; 7 bases match TRBD1. For the CDR3, the DNA is TGTGCCAGCAGTGAAGAAAATACAGGGGTGCAGTACTTC. Encoded protein: CASSEENTGVQYF.